The text below deals with one T cell receptor beta chain. Its antigen is not yet known. Base quality data are lacking; no much larger clone is found one base away. This sample is drawn from a study of Siglec-9 on CD8 T cells in melanoma (dated by TCRdb to the late 2010s). About the study as a whole: Siglec-9 expression on CD8+ T cells and the role of Siglec-9 in regulating T cells in the melanoma tumor microenvironment were investigated in the study.

Looking up the germline V gene yields CDR1 LGHNT and CDR2 FRNRAP. The CDR3 contains 14 residues, cysteine and phenylalanine counted. The DNA shown is the 42-base CDR3, in frame from base 1. At the junction V is shortened by 0 bases and J by 6 bases, with 9 bases in between. Library preparation used the immunoSEQ multiplex PCR assay. In TCRdb, the immuneACCESS table is reduced to in-frame sequences with V and J assigned. These tables do not hold every clone; where another copy was compared, an unresolved V gene accounts for under half, and the others remain unexplained. For this sample the table gives approximately 35,000 clones, of which 80% to 85% were detected only once. The ten largest clones represent approximately 1.8% of the sample. The full study reports these points: According to the report, an effector memory CD8+ T-cell subset that seemed to build up inside melanoma tumors was both marked and regulated by Siglec-9.

Sequenced material: Siglec-9- CD8+ T cells sorted from blood. The cell subset or site label here, explained by the study, means: CD8 T cells lacking Siglec-9. This TCR derives from a human donor in good health. This sequence uses TRBV12-5 and TRBJ2-1; perhaps TRBD2 is the D gene, with 5 bases matching. The CDR3 is CASGLVAAANEQFF. The bases read TGTGCTAGTGGTTTGGTAGCGGCGGCCAATGAGCAGTTCTTC.